The 20 T cell receptor beta chains presented below share a single source sample, sequenced in a study of cytomegalovirus exposure and HLA in healthy donors. The PCR ran on 60 Vbeta and 13 Jbeta primers. This table comes from immunoSEQ multiplex PCR, and its TCRdb copy is limited to in-frame clones, with some not included. The sample includes fewer than 80,000 clones, roughly 71% seen only once; the top ten take approximately 12%. Sequencing input: PBMCs. The receptor set was obtained from a woman aged 55-70 years in good health and CMV-seropositive.

This clone appeared a single time. In nucleotides, the CDR3 is TGTGCCAGCAGCTCAGGGGTGGCAGAAGAGACCCAGTACTTC. Its protein is CASSSGVAEETQYF. The chain has TRBV7-8 and TRBJ2-5; TRBD1 is a possible D gene (6 bases). CDR3 length: 14 amino acids. Deletions cut 4 bases from V and 3 bases from J, with 12 bases between. The germline gives CDR1 SGHVS, CDR2 FQNEAQ.

In its sample, this clone was seen once. The rearrangement joins TRBV4-2 to TRBJ2-1; 14 nucleotides line up with TRBD2. The J segment lost 9 bases and the V segment lost 3 bases, leaving 10 bases of the junction unmatched. The CDR3 totals 17 residues. Germline V gene data show CDR1 as LGHNA and CDR2 as YNFKEQ. The CDR3 nucleotides read TGTGCCAGCAGCCAGCCCGGGACTAGCGGGGGAGGGAGTGAGCAGTTCTTC. Translating gives CASSQPGTSGGGSEQFF.

The J gene is TRBJ2-2, the V gene TRBV27; D call uncertain. V lost 3 bases and J lost 4, with 3 bases in between. CDR1 is MNHEY, CDR2 SMNVEV, per germline (reference sequence). The CDR3 has 12 residues. The CDR3 is CASSFSTGELFF. The CDR3, as DNA: TGTGCCAGCAGTTTTAGCACCGGGGAGCTGTTTTTT.

This clone was picked up a small number of times. This sequence joins TRBV11-2 and TRBJ1-2; a weak D match, TRBD1 (6 bases). Germline lookup yields CDR1 SGHAT and CDR2 FQNNGV. This CDR3 spans 13 amino acids. Trimming took 4 bases from V and 4 from J, leaving 10 bases between them. The CDR3 sequence: CASSSSGAYGYTF. DNA of the CDR3: TGTGCCAGCAGCTCGTCAGGGGCCTATGGCTACACCTTC.

The CDR3, as DNA: TGTGCCAGTAGTCGGCAGGGGGGAGAAAAACTGTTTTTT. This sequence encodes CASSRQGGEKLFF. The chain couples TRBV19 to TRBJ1-4; 7 bases are a match to TRBD1. The length of the CDR3 is 13 residues. The germline gives CDR1 LNHDA, CDR2 SQIVND (reference sequence). V lost 5 bases, J lost 8 bases, and 5 bases stayed unmatched.

J is TRBJ1-2 and V is TRBV5-4; 7 bases map to TRBD1. This CDR3 has 15 residues. CDR1 is SGHNT and CDR2 is YYREEE in the germline V gene (reference sequence). Unmatched junction bases numbered 4, after V lost 0 bases and J lost 2 bases. The CDR3 DNA reads as TGTGCCAGCAGCTTGGTGGTACAGGGGAACTATGGCTACACCTTC. Protein sequence: CASSLVVQGNYGYTF.

V and J are TRBV19 and TRBJ1-2; TRBD1 matches at 8 bases. Per the germline V gene, CDR1 is LNHDA and CDR2 is SQIVND (reference sequence). The junction had 3 bases not matched to a gene; V was cut back by 1 base and J by 8 bases. The CDR3 extends over 13 amino acids. CDR3 residues: CASSIGQGSGYTF. CDR3 in DNA: TGTGCCAGTAGTATAGGACAGGGGAGCGGCTACACCTTC.

V and J are TRBV19 and TRBJ2-1, with 14 bases that match TRBD2. The germline V gene has CDR1 LNHDA and CDR2 SQIVND (reference sequence). The length of the CDR3 is 15 residues. With 5 bases clipped from V and 5 bases from J, the junction kept 2 bases outside the gene matches. The CDR3 reads CASSGGLAGDNEQFF. The CDR3 DNA sequence: TGTGCCAGTAGTGGGGGACTAGCGGGAGACAATGAGCAGTTCTTC.

This clone showed up just once. The gene calls are TRBV19 and TRBJ1-5; no definite D call. Germline V gene data show CDR1 as LNHDA and CDR2 as SQIVND (reference sequence). This CDR3 is 15 amino acids long. The ends were cut back, 5 bases at V and 0 bases at J, with 11 bases in the middle. In DNA, the CDR3 is TGTGCCAGTAGTCGCTCCGCAGATAGCAATCAGCCCCAGCATTTT. Translated: CASSRSADSNQPQHF.

The chain uses TRBV10-2 and TRBJ2-7, with D possibly being TRBD1 (5 bases). Germline V gene lookup returns CDR1 WSHSY and CDR2 SAAADI. V was shortened by 7 bases and J by 6 bases, with 16 bases between the two germline ends. The CDR3 loop spans 13 amino acids. Here the CDR3 DNA reads TGCGCCAGCACCCCGGCAGGGCTCGGCGAGCAGTACTTC. Translated: CASTPAGLGEQYF.

The rearrangement uses TRBV4-1 and TRBJ2-5; D may be TRBD2 (7 bases). V gave up 6 bases and J gave up 1 base, with 18 bases separating them. CDR1 is MGHRA and CDR2 is YSYEKL in the germline V gene. The CDR3 sequence is 16 residues long. The CDR3 DNA follows: TGCGCCAGCAGAAAAGGAGGGGGGGGAGTCCAAGAGACCCAGTACTTC. It codes for CASRKGGGGVQETQYF.

This clone was detected once. The gene calls are TRBV5-6 and TRBJ1-2, with a weak D call TRBD1 (6 bases). CDR3 length: 15 residues. Deletions cut 4 bases from V and 1 base from J, with 14 bases between. CDR1 is SGHDT, CDR2 YYEEEE, per germline. This CDR3 reads CASSPRTEINYGYTF. The DNA of the CDR3 is TGTGCCAGCAGCCCTAGGACAGAGATTAACTATGGCTACACCTTC.

The chain couples TRBV5-1 to TRBJ1-2; D possibly corresponds to TRBD1 (5 bases). The CDR3 extends over 13 amino acids. CDR1 is SGHRS, CDR2 YFSETQ, per germline. The ends were cut back, 4 bases at V and 2 bases at J, with 9 bases in the middle. CDR3 loop: CASSPTANYGYTF. The CDR3 DNA reads TGCGCCAGCAGCCCGACAGCGAACTATGGCTACACCTTC.

The rearrangement links TRBV19 to TRBJ2-7, with TRBD2 identical over 7 bases. Germline V gene data show CDR1 as LNHDA and CDR2 as SQIVND (reference sequence). CDR3 size: 13 residues. The V gene end was trimmed by 7 bases and the J gene end by 3 bases; junction bases not matched to a gene: 6. CDR3 in DNA: TGTGCCAGTAAGATAGCGGGCAGCTACGAGCAGTACTTC. Protein sequence: CASKIAGSYEQYF.

This chain uses TRBV6-6 with TRBJ1-5; D is ambiguous. Germline V gives CDR1 MNHNY, CDR2 SVGAGI (reference sequence). The CDR3 spans 15 residues. Between the trimmed V and J ends, which lost 7 bases and 0 bases, there was a span of 13 bases. The CDR3 DNA is TGTGCCAGCATCCCTGACATTTATAGCAATCAGCCCCAGCATTTT. Translating gives CASIPDIYSNQPQHF.

The chain employs TRBV5-1 and TRBJ2-3, with a tentative D call TRBD1 (6 bases). Germline V CDR1 and CDR2: SGHRS, YFSETQ. V shed 0 bases and J shed 2 bases, with 19 bases lying between them. This CDR3 spans 18 amino acids. The CDR3 loop reads CASSLARGGGFNTDTQYF. Here the CDR3 DNA reads TGCGCCAGCAGCTTGGCACGCGGTGGGGGCTTTAACACAGATACGCAGTATTTT.

The V call is TRBV5-6, the J call TRBJ1-2; TRBD1 aligns across 8 bases. Germline V lookup: CDR1 SGHDT, CDR2 YYEEEE. This CDR3 comprises 14 residues. Unmatched junction bases numbered 6, after V lost 6 bases and J lost 2 bases. The CDR3 DNA is TGTGCCAGCATTATGACAGGGGCAAACTATGGCTACACCTTC. Translating gives CASIMTGANYGYTF.

As to this clone: This same CDR3 is encoded by further DNA sequences in the sample. The chain recombines TRBV18 with TRBJ2-1; 15 bases fit TRBD2. The germline V gene encodes CDR1 KGHSH and CDR2 LQKENI. The trim removed 6 bases at V and 7 bases at J, leaving 4 bases unmatched. The CDR3 consists of 15 residues. DNA for the CDR3: TGTGCCAGCTCCCGCGGACTAGCGGGAGGGAATGAGCAGTTCTTC. Amino acid sequence: CASSRGLAGGNEQFF. The complete variable domain, with remaining parts taken from reference TRBV18 and TRBJ2-1, reads NAGVMQNPRHLVRRRGQEARLRCSPMKGHSHVYWYRQLPEEGLKFMVYLQKENIIDESGMPKERFSAEFPKEGPSILRIQQVVRGDSAAYFCASSRGLAGGNEQFFGPGTRLTVL.

This rearrangement joins TRBV5-4 to TRBJ2-7; D remains ambiguous. The V gene's germline CDR1 is SGHNT and CDR2 YYREEE (reference sequence). The CDR3 has 11 amino acids. V was trimmed by 3 bases and J by 7 bases, leaving 8 bases between them. The CDR3 loop reads CASSSLREQYF. The CDR3 DNA reads as TGTGCCAGCAGCTCCCTAAGAGAGCAGTACTTC.

This chain links TRBV5-1 with TRBJ2-7; 9 bases are a match to TRBD2. Per germline, CDR1 SGHRS and CDR2 YFSETQ. This CDR3 region has 13 residues. Unmatched junction bases numbered 7, after V lost 7 bases and J lost 5 bases. CDR3 DNA sequence: TGCGCCAGCCGGAGCGGGGGGACGAACGAGCAGTACTTC. As protein: CASRSGGTNEQYF.